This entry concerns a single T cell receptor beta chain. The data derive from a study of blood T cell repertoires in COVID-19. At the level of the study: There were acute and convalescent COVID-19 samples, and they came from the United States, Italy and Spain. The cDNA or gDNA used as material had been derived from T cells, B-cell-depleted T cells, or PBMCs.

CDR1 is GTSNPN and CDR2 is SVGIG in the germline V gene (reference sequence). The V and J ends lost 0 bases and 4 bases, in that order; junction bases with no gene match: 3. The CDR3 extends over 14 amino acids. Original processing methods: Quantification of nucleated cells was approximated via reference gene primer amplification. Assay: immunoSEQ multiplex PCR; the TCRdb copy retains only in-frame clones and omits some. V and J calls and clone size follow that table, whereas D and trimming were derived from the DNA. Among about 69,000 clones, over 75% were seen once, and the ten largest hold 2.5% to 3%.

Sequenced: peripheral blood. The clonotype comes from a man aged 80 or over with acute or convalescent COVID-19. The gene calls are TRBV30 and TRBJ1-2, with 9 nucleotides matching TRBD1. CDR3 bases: TGTGCCTGGAGTGTACAGGGGGCTTTCTATGGCTACACCTTC. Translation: CAWSVQGAFYGYTF. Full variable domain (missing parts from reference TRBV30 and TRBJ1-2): SQTIHQWPATLVQPVGSPLSLECTVEGTSNPNLYWYRQAAGRGLQLLFYSVGIGQISSEVPQNLSASRPQDRQFILSSKKLLLSDSGFYLCAWSVQGAFYGYTFGSGTRLTVV.